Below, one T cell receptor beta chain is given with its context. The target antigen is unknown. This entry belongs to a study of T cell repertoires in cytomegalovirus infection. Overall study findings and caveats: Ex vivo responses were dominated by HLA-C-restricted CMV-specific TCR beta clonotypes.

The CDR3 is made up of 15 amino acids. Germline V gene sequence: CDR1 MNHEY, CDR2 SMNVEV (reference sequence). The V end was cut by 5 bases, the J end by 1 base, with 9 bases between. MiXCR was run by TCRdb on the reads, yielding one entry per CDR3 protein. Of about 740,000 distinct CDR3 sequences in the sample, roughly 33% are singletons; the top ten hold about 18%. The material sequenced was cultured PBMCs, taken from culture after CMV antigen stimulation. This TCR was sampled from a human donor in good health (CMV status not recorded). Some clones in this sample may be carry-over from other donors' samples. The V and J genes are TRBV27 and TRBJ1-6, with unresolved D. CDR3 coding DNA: TGTGCCAGCAGTCCACCGGGATCCTATAATTCACCCCTCCACTTT. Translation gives CASSPPGSYNSPLHF.